A single sample is the source of the 18 T cell receptor beta chains below, sequenced in a study of blood T cell repertoires in COVID-19. Profiled with immunoSEQ multiplex PCR; TCRdb holds only in-frame clones, not every one. The sample includes some 80,000 clones, less than 85% of them seen just once. Specimen: peripheral blood. The receptors shown here come from a woman older than 75 with active or convalescent COVID-19.

V is TRBV28 and J is TRBJ1-1; no firm D call. V shed 9 bases and J shed 2 bases, with 10 bases lying between them. CDR1 MDHEN and CDR2 SYDVKM come from the germline V gene. The CDR3 loop spans 12 amino acids. The DNA for the CDR3 is TGTGCCAGTAAACTCCTTAACACTGAAGCTTTCTTT. Protein: CASKLLNTEAFF.

The chain combines TRBV18 with TRBJ2-5; no firm D call. CDR3 length equals 19 residues. From germline, CDR1 is KGHSH and CDR2 LQKENI. V was clipped by 3 bases and J by 6 bases, with 29 bases between them. CDR3 in DNA: TGTGCCAGCTCACCGACGATCTCCGGCTCGGGTGCCGTTGGAAAGACCCAGTACTTC. Protein product: CASSPTISGSGAVGKTQYF.

The DNA of the CDR3 is TGTGCCAGCAGCTTGGGTACAGGGATTTTTGGGGGAACCTTC. It translates to CASSLGTGIFGGTF. The chain carries TRBV5-6 and TRBJ1-2, with TRBD1 as a possible D gene (6 bases). Trimming stripped 0 bases from V and 14 bases from J, with 20 bases between. CDR1 is SGHDT, CDR2 YYEEEE, per germline. This CDR3 is 14 amino acids long.

The chain joins TRBV29-1 to TRBJ1-1; no clear D. The CDR3 is made up of 14 amino acids. Germline CDR1 reads SQVTM; CDR2 reads ANQGSEA. V dropped 7 bases and J dropped 1 base, with 16 bases sitting between them. The CDR3 nucleotides read TGCAGCGCCCTATTGAATTTAAAGAACACTGAAGCTTTCTTT. Its translation: CSALLNLKNTEAFF. Supplemented by reference TRBV29-1 and TRBJ1-1, the full variable domain reads SAVISQKPSRDICQRGTSLTIQCQVDSQVTMMFWYRQQPGQSLTLIATANQGSEATYESGFVIDKFPISRPNLTFSTLTVSNMSPEDSSIYLCSALLNLKNTEAFFGQGTRLTVV.

This clone occurred a few times. The chain carries TRBV12-3 or TRBV12-4 and TRBJ1-6; 9 positions match TRBD1. The CDR3 spans 13 residues. Trimming at V came to 8 bases and at J to 10 bases, leaving 6 bases not matched to a gene. The CDR3 region has the DNA TGTGCCAGCGGACAGGGGAATTACTCACCCCTCCACTTT. Residues: CASGQGNYSPLHF.

The genes are TRBV20-1 and TRBJ2-5, with D possibly TRBD1 on 5 matching bases. Germline V gene data show CDR1 as DFQATT and CDR2 as SNEGSKA (reference sequence). The CDR3 is made up of 12 amino acids. V lost 3 bases and J lost 1, with 6 bases in between. The CDR3 region is CSASDSQETQYF. The CDR3 nucleotides are TGCAGTGCTAGTGACAGCCAAGAGACCCAGTACTTC.

The chain has TRBV6-5 and TRBJ1-2; possibly TRBD1 for D (6 bases). Germline assignment: CDR1 MNHEY and CDR2 SVGAGI. CDR3 length: 15 amino acids. V gave up 6 bases and J gave up 4 bases, with 18 bases separating them. CDR3 residues: CASRDSGGGGYGYTF. Written as DNA, the CDR3 is TGTGCCAGCAGAGATTCGGGGGGGGGCGGCTATGGCTACACCTTC.

V and J are TRBV5-1 and TRBJ2-5; D is unresolved. Germline lookup yields CDR1 SGHRS and CDR2 YFSETQ. The CDR3 consists of 13 residues. V was cut by 4 bases and J by 0 bases, with 7 bases left in between. The CDR3 reads CASSRRDQETQYF. The DNA for the CDR3 is TGCGCCAGCAGCAGACGGGACCAAGAGACCCAGTACTTC. Filled out from reference TRBV5-1 and TRBJ2-5, the complete variable domain reads KAGVTQTPRYLIKTRGQQVTLSCSPISGHRSVSWYQQTPGQGLQFLFEYFSETQRNKGNFPGRFSGRQFSNSRSEMNVSTLELGDSALYLCASSRRDQETQYFGPGTRLLVL.

The chain links TRBV1 to TRBJ2-1; the table gives TRBD2 as D, unverified against the DNA. TRBV1 is labeled a pseudogene. The CDR3 is made up of 12 amino acids. The CDR3 bases are TGCACCAGCAGCCAAGAACTAGCGGAGCAGTTCTTC. Encoded protein: CTSSQELAEQFF.

V usage is TRBV25-1 and J usage is TRBJ2-1, with D possibly matching TRBD2 (6 bases). Germline assignment: CDR1 MGHDK and CDR2 SYGVNS. The ends were cut back, 10 bases at V and 8 bases at J, with 24 bases in the middle. The CDR3 sequence is 15 residues long. CDR3 sequence (DNA): TGTGCCACCGCCCGCCCCGGAGGCGGGATCCATGAGCAGTTCTTC. It yields the protein CATARPGGGIHEQFF.

DNA for the CDR3: TGTGCCAGCAGCCCCCGGGGGGGGCGAGCGAAGGGTACGCAGTATTTT. Its protein is CASSPRGGRAKGTQYF. This chain uses TRBV7-9 with TRBJ2-3, with 8 bases fitting TRBD2. Germline loops: CDR1 SEHNR, CDR2 FQNEAQ (reference sequence). There are 16 residues in the CDR3. Trimming took 5 bases from V and 8 from J; bases not matched to a gene: 15.

The genes are TRBV5-1 and TRBJ2-7; maybe TRBD2 (5 bases). The CDR3 runs 14 residues. Between the trimmed V and J ends, which lost 3 bases and 2 bases, there was a span of 12 bases. Germline-derived CDR1 and CDR2 are SGHRS and YFSETQ. The CDR3 DNA is TGCGCCAGCAGCTCGGCGCCGGGAACCTACGAGCAGTACTTC. Translated: CASSSAPGTYEQYF.

The chain recombines TRBV18 with TRBJ1-5; 9 positions match TRBD1. CDR1 and CDR2 (germline): KGHSH, LQKENI. CDR3 size: 16 residues. Unmatched junction bases numbered 9, after V lost 6 bases and J lost 3 bases. CDR3 coding DNA: TGTGCCAGCTCCCCCCCCGGGACAGGGACCAATCAGCCCCAGCATTTT. Protein: CASSPPGTGTNQPQHF.

This clone was observed a handful of times. J is TRBJ1-6 and V is TRBV27, with D possibly being TRBD1 (6 bases). From germline, CDR1 is MNHEY and CDR2 SMNVEV (reference sequence). The V and J ends lost 5 bases and 4 bases respectively, with 18 bases between them. This CDR3 has 17 residues. CDR3 coding DNA: TGTGCCAGCAGTCCTACCCCCACAGGGAGTTATAATTCACCCCTCCACTTT. It specifies CASSPTPTGSYNSPLHF.

This sequence joins TRBV2 and TRBJ2-1; tentatively, D is TRBD2 (5 bases). Trimming took off 5 bases at V and 9 bases at J, with 14 bases between the two ends. Germline V gene sequence: CDR1 SNHLY, CDR2 FYNNEI. The CDR3 totals 13 residues. The CDR3 nucleotides read TGTGCCAGCAGTCCCGCCCTTGGGAGTGAGCAGTTCTTC. It specifies CASSPALGSEQFF.

This clone was seen a handful of times. The gene calls are TRBV21-1 and TRBJ2-2; the table calls TRBD2, which could not be checked here. TRBV21-1 is a pseudogene segment. This CDR3 has 17 amino acids. The CDR3 sequence is CASSNNFQRGVPGELFF. In nucleotides, the CDR3 is TGTGCCAGCAGCAACAACTTCCAGCGGGGGGTACCCGGGGAGCTGTTTTTT.

The V call is TRBV27, the J call TRBJ1-5; D may be TRBD1 (6 bases). CDR1 is MNHEY, CDR2 SMNVEV, per germline (reference sequence). This CDR3 region has 19 residues. Trimming cost V 6 bases and J 0 bases, with 24 bases left between them. CDR3 coding DNA: TGTGCCAGCAGCAACGTAAAGACGACAGGATCGTATAGCAATCAGCCCCAGCATTTT. It encodes CASSNVKTTGSYSNQPQHF.

V is TRBV10-3 and J is TRBJ2-3; no reliable D call. Trimming took off 4 bases at V and 6 bases at J, with 17 bases between the two ends. The CDR3 runs 15 residues. Germline assignment: CDR1 ENHRY and CDR2 SYGVKD. The CDR3 sequence is CAISVGQVYRDTQYF. The DNA for the CDR3 is TGTGCCATCAGTGTAGGTCAGGTCTATAGGGATACGCAGTATTTT.